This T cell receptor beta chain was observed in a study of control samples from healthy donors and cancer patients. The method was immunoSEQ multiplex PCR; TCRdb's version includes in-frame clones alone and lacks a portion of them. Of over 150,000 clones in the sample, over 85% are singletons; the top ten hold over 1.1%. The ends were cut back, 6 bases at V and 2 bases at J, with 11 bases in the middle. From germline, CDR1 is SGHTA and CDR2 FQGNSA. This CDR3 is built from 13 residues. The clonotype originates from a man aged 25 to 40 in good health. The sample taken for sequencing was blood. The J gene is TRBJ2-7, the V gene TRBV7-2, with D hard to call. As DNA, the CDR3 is TGTGCCAGCAGAAAGGACCGGCCCTACGAGCAGTACTTC. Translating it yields CASRKDRPYEQYF. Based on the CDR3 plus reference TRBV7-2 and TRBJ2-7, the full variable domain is GAGVSQSPSNKVTEKGKDVELRCDPISGHTALYWYRQSLGQGLEFLIYFQGNSAPDKSGLPSDRFSAERTGGSVSTLTIQRTQQEDSAVYLCASRKDRPYEQYFGPGTRLTVT.